One sample yielded the 31 T cell receptor beta chains listed below, sequenced in a study of cytomegalovirus exposure and HLA in healthy donors listed by TCRdb under 2017. The library was prepared using the immunoSEQ multiplex PCR assay. The clones in this table, taken by TCRdb from immuneACCESS, are in-frame only. Not every clone is retained; where verified, under half of the shortfall comes from an unresolved V gene, and the cause of the rest is unknown. For this sample the table gives 110,000 or so clones, of which about 83% were detected only once. 4.9% of the sample goes to the ten largest clones. The source material was PBMCs. The source is a man younger than 35 in good health and CMV-seronegative.

J is TRBJ2-2 and V is TRBV2, with 9 bases that match TRBD2. Germline V gene data show CDR1 as SNHLY and CDR2 as FYNNEI. The ends lost 2 bases at V and 2 bases at J; junction bases unmatched: 6. The CDR3 spans 17 residues. DNA for the CDR3: TGTGCCAGCAGTGAATGGCTAGCGGGGAGTAACACCGGGGAGCTGTTTTTT. This sequence encodes CASSEWLAGSNTGELFF.

CDR3 DNA: TGTGCCAGCAGTGGTAGGGGGAATCAATACAATGAGCAGTTCTTC. This gives the protein CASSGRGNQYNEQFF. This chain uses TRBV25-1 with TRBJ2-1, with D possibly matching TRBD1 (6 bases). The ends were cut back, 4 bases at V and 4 bases at J, with 14 bases in the middle. The germline CDR1 and CDR2 sequences are MGHDK and SYGVNS. The CDR3 sequence is 15 residues long.

This CDR3 is CASYRSGGPFVDTQYF. CDR3 nucleotide sequence: TGTGCCAGCTACCGTTCGGGCGGGCCGTTTGTAGATACGCAGTATTTT. This sequence joins TRBV7-8 and TRBJ2-3; maybe TRBD2 (5 bases). The V gene lost 8 bases and the J gene lost 5 bases, with 23 bases spanning the gap. This CDR3 has 16 residues. Germline V gene data show CDR1 as SGHVS and CDR2 as FQNEAQ.

V gene TRBV5-4 combines with J gene TRBJ2-3; perhaps TRBD1 as D (6 bases). The germline V and J ends were trimmed by 3 bases and 1 base, with 9 bases remaining between them. The CDR3 is 14 amino acids. The germline V gene encodes CDR1 SGHNT and CDR2 YYREEE (reference sequence). The CDR3 region has the DNA TGTGCCAGCAGCTGGAAGGGGGGCACAGATACGCAGTATTTT. Translation: CASSWKGGTDTQYF.

The chain combines TRBV9 with TRBJ2-1; 11 bases are a match to TRBD1. Trimming removed 4 bases from V and 7 bases from J; junction bases left unmatched: 10. The CDR3 covers 16 residues. The V gene's germline CDR1 is SGDLS and CDR2 YYNGEE. The CDR3 is CASSRTGTGGLNEQFF. The CDR3 DNA reads TGTGCCAGCAGCCGGACCGGGACAGGGGGATTAAATGAGCAGTTCTTC.

The gene calls are TRBV19 and TRBJ1-5; 9 bases align to TRBD1. Germline values: CDR1 LNHDA, CDR2 SQIVND (reference sequence). The CDR3 contains 16 residues. The junction had 5 bases not matched to a gene; V was cut back by 3 bases and J by 2 bases. The CDR3 reads CASSILQGAGNQPQHF. CDR3 bases: TGTGCCAGTAGTATCTTACAGGGGGCTGGCAATCAGCCCCAGCATTTT.

This clone has only one observation. CDR3 nucleotide sequence: TGTGCCAGCAAGCCGGCTAGCCCTAGCACAGATACGCAGTATTTT. It specifies CASKPASPSTDTQYF. J is TRBJ2-3 and V is TRBV6-1, with D perhaps TRBD2 (5 bases). Germline assignment: CDR1 MNHNS and CDR2 SASEGT. The CDR3 contains 15 residues. The V end was cut by 7 bases, the J end by 0 bases, with 14 bases between.

The J gene is TRBJ2-3, the V gene TRBV27; perhaps TRBD2 as D (5 bases). The CDR3 is 16 residues long. Germline assignment: CDR1 MNHEY and CDR2 SMNVEV (reference sequence). Deletions cut 0 bases from V and 0 bases from J, with 10 bases between. The CDR3 coding sequence is TGTGCCAGCAGTTTATCGTGGACTCGTAGCACAGATACGCAGTATTTT. Translating it yields CASSLSWTRSTDTQYF.

The CDR3 spells CASSPRDRMISSYNSPLHF. CDR3 nucleotide sequence: TGCGCCAGCAGCCCGCGGGACAGGATGATAAGCTCCTATAATTCACCCCTCCACTTT. The V call is TRBV4-1, the J call TRBJ1-6; 8 bases are shared with TRBD1. CDR1 and CDR2 from the germline V gene are MGHRA and YSYEKL. The CDR3 extends over 19 amino acids. J was trimmed by 0 bases and V by 4 bases; bases with no gene match: 11.

This clone has only a few counts. V gene TRBV29-1 combines with J gene TRBJ2-2; D gene uncertain. CDR1 SQVTM and CDR2 ANQGSEA come from the germline V gene. The length of the CDR3 is 11 residues. Trimming stripped 3 bases from V and 7 bases from J, with 6 bases between. CDR3 in amino acids: CSVDEIGELFF. The CDR3 coding sequence is TGCAGCGTTGACGAGATCGGGGAGCTGTTTTTT.

The rearrangement links TRBV4-1 to TRBJ1-2; tentatively, D is TRBD1 (6 bases). CDR1 is MGHRA, CDR2 YSYEKL, per germline. CDR3 length: 14 residues. Trimming stripped 1 base from V and 8 bases from J, with 14 bases between. CDR3 residues: CASSQADRGLGYTF. In DNA form, the CDR3 reads TGCGCCAGCAGCCAAGCGGACAGAGGTCTCGGCTACACCTTC.

The chain joins TRBV7-7 to TRBJ2-3; 9 bases fit TRBD1. Germline CDR1 and CDR2: SSHAT and FNYEAQ (reference sequence). The CDR3 totals 15 residues. The junction had 7 bases not matched to a gene; V was cut back by 5 bases and J by 4 bases. In DNA, the CDR3 is TGTGCCAGCAGCCCACTACAGGGGGCTCCAGATACGCAGTATTTT. It encodes CASSPLQGAPDTQYF.

DNA of the CDR3: TGTGCCAGCAGTTTATGGGACAGTAACACAGATACGCAGTATTTT. Encoded protein: CASSLWDSNTDTQYF. The chain is built from TRBV27 and TRBJ2-3; the match to TRBD1 covers 7 bases. Trimming removed 1 base from V and 2 bases from J; junction bases left unmatched: 3. The CDR3 covers 15 residues. Germline CDR1 is MNHEY and CDR2 is SMNVEV (reference sequence).

This clone was picked up one time. The rearrangement joins TRBV19 to TRBJ2-1, with D possibly TRBD1 on 5 matching bases. The V end lost 2 bases, the J end lost 5 bases, and 16 bases lay between the germline ends. The CDR3 is 16 residues long. From germline, CDR1 is LNHDA and CDR2 SQIVND (reference sequence). The CDR3 loop is CASSIYSLGLDNEQFF. CDR3 DNA sequence: TGTGCCAGTAGTATATATTCTCTGGGGCTAGACAATGAGCAGTTCTTC. The full variable domain, completed using reference TRBV19 and TRBJ2-1, is DGGITQSPKYLFRKEGQNVTLSCEQNLNHDAMYWYRQDPGQGLRLIYYSQIVNDFQKGDIAEGYSVSREKKESFPLTVTSAQKNPTAFYLCASSIYSLGLDNEQFFGPGTRLTVL.

This chain links TRBV7-2 with TRBJ1-2; maybe TRBD1 (5 bases). The CDR3 totals 15 residues. The germline V and J ends were trimmed by 1 base and 7 bases, with 16 bases remaining between them. Per the germline V gene, CDR1 is SGHTA and CDR2 is FQGNSA. Here the CDR3 DNA reads TGTGCCAGCAGCTTAGACATGGGCTCAGGGCGTGGCTACACCTTC. It yields the protein CASSLDMGSGRGYTF.

The chain is built from TRBV30 and TRBJ1-3; 7 nucleotides agree with TRBD1. This CDR3 comprises 15 residues. V gave up 4 bases and J gave up 0 bases; unmatched junction bases: 6. Germline V gene sequence: CDR1 GTSNPN, CDR2 SVGIG (reference sequence). The CDR3 DNA follows: TGTGCCTGGACAATTAGGACAGGCTCTGGAAACACCATATATTTT. Translation: CAWTIRTGSGNTIYF.

The chain carries TRBV4-1 and TRBJ2-7; D is unclear. Trimming removed 1 base from V and 6 bases from J, with 10 bases in between. The CDR3 is 13 amino acids. The V gene's germline CDR1 is MGHRA and CDR2 YSYEKL. In nucleotides, the CDR3 is TGCGCCAGCAGCCAAGGGAGAGCCGGCGAGCAGTACTTC. It codes for CASSQGRAGEQYF.

The chain uses TRBV5-8 and TRBJ1-2; TRBD1 aligns across 9 bases. Trimming cost V 3 bases and J 8 bases; bases outside gene matches: 8. The germline V gene has CDR1 SGHTS and CDR2 YDEGEE. This CDR3 comprises 14 residues. The CDR3 sequence is CASSSGQGLYGYTF. The CDR3, as DNA: TGTGCCAGCAGCTCGGGACAGGGTCTTTACGGCTACACCTTC. Full variable domain (outside the CDR3, taken from reference TRBV5-8 and TRBJ1-2): EAGVTQSPTHLIKTRGQQATLRCSPISGHTSVYWYQQALGLGLQFLLWYDEGEERNRGNFPPRFSGRQFPNYSSELNVNALELEDSALYLCASSSGQGLYGYTFGSGTRLTVV.

V usage is TRBV5-1 and J usage is TRBJ2-3; 7 positions match TRBD1. Germline-derived CDR1 and CDR2 are SGHRS and YFSETQ. The J segment lost 8 bases and the V segment lost 4 bases, leaving 13 bases of the junction unmatched. The CDR3 has 15 amino acids. CDR3 coding DNA: TGCGCCAGCAGCAGTGGACAGGACCCATCGTTTACGCAGTATTTT. Translation: CASSSGQDPSFTQYF.

This clone was counted only a few times. This chain links TRBV7-9 with TRBJ1-2; D is possibly TRBD1 (6 bases). Trimming removed 1 base from V and 2 bases from J, with 14 bases in between. The CDR3 runs 16 residues. From germline, CDR1 is SEHNR and CDR2 FQNEAQ (reference sequence). Written as DNA, the CDR3 is TGTGCCAGCAGCTTAGGAGGACAGACTTCGAACTATGGCTACACCTTC. It translates to CASSLGGQTSNYGYTF.

V is TRBV5-5 and J is TRBJ1-1; D remains unclear. The germline V gene encodes CDR1 SGHKS and CDR2 YYEKEE (reference sequence). This CDR3 comprises 11 residues. Trimming pared 2 bases from V and 8 bases from J, leaving 7 bases between. This CDR3 reads CASSLGREAFF. The CDR3 nucleotides read TGTGCCAGCAGCTTAGGGAGGGAAGCTTTCTTT.

This clone was observed a single time. The chain employs TRBV12-5 and TRBJ2-1; 10 nucleotides line up with TRBD1. Germline values: CDR1 LGHNT, CDR2 FRNRAP. The CDR3 contains 16 residues. J lost 9 bases, V lost 1 base, and 9 bases had no gene match. CDR3 sequence reads: CASGLAPGTGVREQFF. The CDR3 region has the DNA TGTGCTAGTGGTTTGGCGCCCGGGACAGGGGTCCGTGAGCAGTTCTTC.

The V call is TRBV12-2, the J call TRBJ2-7; the table's D call of TRBD2 was not tested on the DNA. TRBV12-2 is given as a pseudogene. The CDR3 is 12 amino acids. The CDR3 here is CASRSPPDEQYF. DNA of the CDR3: TGTGCAAGTCGCTCCCCCCCGGACGAGCAGTACTTC.

The CDR3 region is CASSEAAGTGSYEQYF. As DNA, the CDR3 is TGTGCCAGCAGTGAAGCGGCCGGGACAGGGTCCTACGAGCAGTACTTC. V usage is TRBV6-1 and J usage is TRBJ2-7, with TRBD1 identical over 9 bases. This CDR3 region has 16 residues. Trimming took 0 bases from V and 1 from J; bases not matched to a gene: 4. CDR1 is MNHNS and CDR2 is SASEGT in the germline V gene.

This chain joins TRBV30 and TRBJ2-2; D unclear. Germline loops: CDR1 GTSNPN, CDR2 SVGIG (reference sequence). The V and J ends lost 3 bases and 4 bases respectively, with 15 bases between them. The CDR3 is 15 amino acids. The CDR3, as DNA: TGTGCCTGGAGGGGCAGGCCTTTAGGCACCGGGGAGCTGTTTTTT. Protein product: CAWRGRPLGTGELFF.

V gene TRBV29-1 combines with J gene TRBJ2-3, with TRBD2 matching 7 bases. Germline V CDR1 and CDR2: SQVTM, ANQGSEA. This CDR3 comprises 15 residues. V gave up 3 bases and J gave up 0 bases; unmatched junction bases: 6. The CDR3 is CSVDRAGESTDTQYF. CDR3 coding DNA: TGCAGCGTTGACCGGGCGGGAGAAAGCACAGATACGCAGTATTTT.

The V and J genes are TRBV6-6 and TRBJ2-7, with a possible D match to TRBD2 (5 bases). CDR1 is MNHNY and CDR2 is SVGAGI in the germline V gene (reference sequence). V was pared by 6 bases and J by 4 bases, with 10 bases between. The CDR3 spans 12 residues. CDR3 sequence (DNA): TGTGCCAGCAGCCACGGGGAATACGAGCAGTACTTC. This codes for CASSHGEYEQYF.

The rearrangement uses TRBV7-2 and TRBJ2-3; D is ambiguous. Germline V lookup: CDR1 SGHTA, CDR2 FQGNSA. This CDR3 is 14 amino acids long. Deletions cut 2 bases from V and 3 bases from J, with 9 bases between. The CDR3 protein is CASSLSPRTDTQYF. The CDR3 DNA reads TGTGCCAGCAGCTTATCCCCTCGGACAGATACGCAGTATTTT.

V is TRBV30 and J is TRBJ2-1; 12 bases are shared with TRBD2. The junction had 6 bases not matched to a gene; V was cut back by 3 bases and J by 9 bases. This CDR3 comprises 14 residues. The germline CDR1 and CDR2 sequences are GTSNPN and SVGIG (reference sequence). DNA for the CDR3: TGTGCCTGGAGCAACTCACTAGCGGGAGGTGAGCAGTTCTTC. Its protein is CAWSNSLAGGEQFF.

The rearrangement uses TRBV2 and TRBJ2-5, with D perhaps TRBD2 (6 bases). Trimming left V 8 bases short and J 2 bases short, with 15 bases between. The germline gives CDR1 SNHLY, CDR2 FYNNEI. This CDR3 has 14 residues. The DNA for the CDR3 is TGTGCCAGCGGAGGGGCCTTTCCTCAAGAGACCCAGTACTTC. Protein sequence: CASGGAFPQETQYF. Full variable domain (rest looked up from reference TRBV2 and TRBJ2-5): EPEVTQTPSHQVTQMGQEVILRCVPISNHLYFYWYRQILGQKVEFLVSFYNNEISEKSEIFDDQFSVERPDGSNFTLKIRSTKLEDSAMYFCASGGAFPQETQYFGPGTRLLVL.

The chain carries TRBV11-2 and TRBJ2-7; TRBD2 matches 16 bases. The J segment lost 4 bases and the V segment lost 3 bases, leaving 3 bases of the junction unmatched. The germline CDR1 and CDR2 sequences are SGHAT and FQNNGV. The CDR3 consists of 16 residues. CDR3 DNA: TGTGCCAGCAGCTTCGGGACTAGCGGGAGGGCTTACGAGCAGTACTTC. Its translation is CASSFGTSGRAYEQYF.